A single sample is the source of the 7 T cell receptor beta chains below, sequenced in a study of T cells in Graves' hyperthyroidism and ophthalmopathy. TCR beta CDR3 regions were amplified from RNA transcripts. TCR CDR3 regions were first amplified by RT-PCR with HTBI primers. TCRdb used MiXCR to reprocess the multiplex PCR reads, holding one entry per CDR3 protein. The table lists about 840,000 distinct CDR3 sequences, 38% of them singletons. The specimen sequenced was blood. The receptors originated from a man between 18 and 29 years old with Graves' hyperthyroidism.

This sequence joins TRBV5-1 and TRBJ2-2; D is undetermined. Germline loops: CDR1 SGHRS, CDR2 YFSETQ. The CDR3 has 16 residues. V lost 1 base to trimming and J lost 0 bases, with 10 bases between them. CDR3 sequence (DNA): TGCGCCAGCAGCTTGAGTATGGAATCGAACACCGGGGAGCTGTTTTTT. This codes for CASSLSMESNTGELFF.

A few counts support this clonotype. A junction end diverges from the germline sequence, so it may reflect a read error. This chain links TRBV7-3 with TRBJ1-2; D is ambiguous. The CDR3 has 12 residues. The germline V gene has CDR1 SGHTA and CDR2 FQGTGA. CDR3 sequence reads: CATSSTMGPYTF. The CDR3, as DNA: TGTGCCACCAGCAGTACGATGGGTCCCTACACCTTC.

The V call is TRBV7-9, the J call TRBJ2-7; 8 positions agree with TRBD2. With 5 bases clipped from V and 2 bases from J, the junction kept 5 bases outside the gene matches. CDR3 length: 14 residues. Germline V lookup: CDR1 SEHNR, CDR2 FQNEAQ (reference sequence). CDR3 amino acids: CASSRGGGAYEQYF. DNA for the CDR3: TGTGCCAGCAGCCGGGGGGGGGGAGCCTACGAGCAGTACTTC.

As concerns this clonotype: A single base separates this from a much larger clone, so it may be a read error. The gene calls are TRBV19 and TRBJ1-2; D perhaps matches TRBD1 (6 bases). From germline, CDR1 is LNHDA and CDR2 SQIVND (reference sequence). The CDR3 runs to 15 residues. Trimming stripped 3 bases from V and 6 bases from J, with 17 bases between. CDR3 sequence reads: CASSIGGGIKDGYTF. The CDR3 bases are TGTGCCAGTAGTATTGGAGGGGGGATTAAGGATGGCTACACCTTC.

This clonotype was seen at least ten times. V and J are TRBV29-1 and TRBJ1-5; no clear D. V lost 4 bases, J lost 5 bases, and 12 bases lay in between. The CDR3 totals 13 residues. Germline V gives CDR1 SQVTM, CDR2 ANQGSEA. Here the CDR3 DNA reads TGCAGCGTTGGCGAGGTGGTGGATCAGCCCCAGCATTTT. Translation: CSVGEVVDQPQHF.

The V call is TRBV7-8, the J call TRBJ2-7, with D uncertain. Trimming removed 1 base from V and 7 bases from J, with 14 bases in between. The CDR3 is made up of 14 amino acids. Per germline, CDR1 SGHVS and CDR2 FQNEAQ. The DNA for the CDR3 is TGTGCCAGCAGCTTAGAGCCGGACGGTGTGGAGCAGTACTTC. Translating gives CASSLEPDGVEQYF. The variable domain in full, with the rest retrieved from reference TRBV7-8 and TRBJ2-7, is GAGVSQSPRYKVAKRGQDVALRCDPISGHVSLFWYQQALGQGPEFLTYFQNEAQLDKSGLPSDRFFAERPEGSVSTLKIQRTQQEDSAVYLCASSLEPDGVEQYFGPGTRLTVT.

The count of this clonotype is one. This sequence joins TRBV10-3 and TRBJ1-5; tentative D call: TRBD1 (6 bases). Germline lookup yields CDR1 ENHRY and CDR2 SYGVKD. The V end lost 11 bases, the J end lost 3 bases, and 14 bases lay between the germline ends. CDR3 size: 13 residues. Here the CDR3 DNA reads TGTGCCGGCAGTGGACAGACCAATCAGCCCCAGCATTTT. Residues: CAGSGQTNQPQHF.